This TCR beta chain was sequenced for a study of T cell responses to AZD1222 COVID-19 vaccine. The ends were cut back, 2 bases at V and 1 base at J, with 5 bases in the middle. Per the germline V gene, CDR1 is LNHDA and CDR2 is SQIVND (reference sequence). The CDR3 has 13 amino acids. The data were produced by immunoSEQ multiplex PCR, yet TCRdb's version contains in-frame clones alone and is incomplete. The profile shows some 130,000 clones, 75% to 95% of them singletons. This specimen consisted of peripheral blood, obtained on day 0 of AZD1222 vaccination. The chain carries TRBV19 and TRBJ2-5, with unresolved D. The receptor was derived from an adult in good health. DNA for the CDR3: TGTGCCAGTAGTATACCCCCCCAAGAGACCCAGTACTTC. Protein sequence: CASSIPPQETQYF.